This T cell receptor (beta chain) was retrieved from a study of blood T cell repertoires in COVID-19. Background on the study: Samples came from the United States, Italy and Spain, spanning acute and convalescent COVID-19. PBMCs, B-cell-depleted T cells, or T cells were the source of the cDNA or gDNA that made up the material.

The CDR3 is made up of 15 amino acids. The V gene's germline CDR1 is DFQATT and CDR2 SNEGSKA (reference sequence). Trimming took 3 bases from V and 2 from J; bases not matched to a gene: 6. In the original processing: Cell counts per sample came from amplifying reference gene primers. Generated by immunoSEQ multiplex PCR, the TCRdb table keeps only in-frame clones and is missing some. Clonal size and the V and J genes are those of that table, whereas D and trimming came from the DNA. In the table there are approximately 89,000 clones, more than 60% of which are singletons. This clone was seen just once.

The origin of this receptor is a man aged 70-80 years with acute or convalescent COVID-19. The V gene is TRBV20-1, the J gene TRBJ2-3; 9 nucleotides agree with TRBD2. The specimen was peripheral blood. The CDR3 DNA follows: TGCAGTGCTAGTACGACTAGCGGCCTCACAGATACGCAGTATTTT. Its translation: CSASTTSGLTDTQYF.